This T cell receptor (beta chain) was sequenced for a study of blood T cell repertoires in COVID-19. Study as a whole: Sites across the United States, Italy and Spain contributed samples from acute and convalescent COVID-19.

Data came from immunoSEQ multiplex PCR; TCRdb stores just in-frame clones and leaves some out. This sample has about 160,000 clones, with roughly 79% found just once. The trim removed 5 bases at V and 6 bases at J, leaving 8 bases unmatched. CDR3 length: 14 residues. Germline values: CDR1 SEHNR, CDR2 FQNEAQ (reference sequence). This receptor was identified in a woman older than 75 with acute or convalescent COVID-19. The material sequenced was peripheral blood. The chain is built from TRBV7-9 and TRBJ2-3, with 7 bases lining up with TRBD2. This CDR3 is CASSPTSSGDTQYF. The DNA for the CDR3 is TGTGCCAGCAGCCCGACTAGCTCTGGCGATACGCAGTATTTT.